This T cell receptor beta chain was retrieved from a study of T cell responses to AZD1222 COVID-19 vaccine. Profiled with immunoSEQ multiplex PCR; TCRdb holds only in-frame clones, not every one. The table has roughly 120,000 clones, about 93% seen once. Trimming cost V 2 bases and J 3 bases; bases outside gene matches: 12. CDR3 length: 18 residues. The V gene's germline CDR1 is MNHEY and CDR2 SVGEGT. The origin of this receptor is an adult who received the AZD1222 COVID-19 vaccine. This chain connects TRBV6-2 or TRBV6-3 to TRBJ2-7; 11 bases are a match to TRBD1. Sequenced material: peripheral blood, taken 28 days after the second AZD1222 dose. CDR3 region: CASSYTLDRGHFSYEQYF. As DNA, the CDR3 is TGTGCCAGCAGTTACACCCTGGACAGGGGGCATTTTAGCTACGAGCAGTACTTC.